The rows below give T cell receptor beta chains drawn from one sample of a study of graft-versus-host responses after intestinal transplantation. Data came from immunoSEQ multiplex PCR; TCRdb stores just in-frame clones and leaves some out. The sample has 130,000 or so clones; around 90% are singletons. Their specific antigens are unknown. This specimen was unstimulated CD4+ T cells sorted from spleen or lymph node cells, taken before intestinal transplant. Receptors originate from a human donor who received an intestinal transplant. CDR3s include the opening cysteine and the closing phenylalanine or tryptophan. Each record gives: J gene, clone size, V gene, CDR3 length, CDR3 protein. Size is omitted from some rows. Given values are once, few, many or a class for expanded clones.

TRBJ2-1	.	TRBV10-3	14	CAISITRDYNEQFF
TRBJ1-5	.	TRBV28	12	CASRENNQPQHF
TRBJ2-7	.	TRBV6-5	14	CASRWAGKPYEQYF
TRBJ1-1	.	TRBV11-3	14	CASSAGWGNTEAFF
TRBJ2-3	.	TRBV5-1	16	CASILEGGGLPDTQYF
TRBJ2-7	.	TRBV15	14	CATSLGQSSYEQYF
TRBJ2-7	.	TRBV19	15	CASSRSTGEGYEQYF
TRBJ2-3	once	TRBV5-1	15	CASSVGQGNTDTQYF
TRBJ2-1	.	TRBV11-2	19	CASSLRRNVNNRNYNEQFF
TRBJ1-3	few	TRBV19	14	CASSIDNSGNTIYF
TRBJ2-1	.	TRBV18	16	CASSPRPGTGSDEQFF
TRBJ1-3	few	TRBV5-6	15	CASSLGGSAGNTIYF
TRBJ2-7	.	TRBV5-1	16	CASSLGQTSGSYEQYF
TRBJ1-2	.	TRBV6-1	14	CASSEAGQIYGYTF
TRBJ1-2	.	TRBV5-6	15	CASSLFGTDIYGYTF
TRBJ2-5	.	TRBV28	16	CASSSPGNEVRETQYF
TRBJ1-3	few	TRBV19	13	CASKGTEGNTIYF
TRBJ2-5	.	TRBV7-8	16	CASSLGGTLGKETQYF
TRBJ2-7	.	TRBV7-8	15	CASSPFRGYSYEQYF
TRBJ1-5	.	TRBV6-1	15	CASRPQQGVNQPQHF
TRBJ1-2	.	TRBV10-3	13	CATGTDPFAGYTF
TRBJ1-2	.	TRBV27	13	CASSSPNRGGYTF
TRBJ2-7	.	TRBV7-9	13	CASSLRLAGDKYF
TRBJ2-1	.	TRBV11-2	15	CASNPSGSSYNEQFF
TRBJ1-3	.	TRBV9	15	CASSVTGDVGNTIYF
TRBJ2-1	.	TRBV28	15	CASSLSWSSYNEQFF
TRBJ2-1	.	TRBV11-2	13	CASRRTGSNEQFF
TRBJ1-2	.	TRBV27	14	CASSRTGVLYGYTF
TRBJ2-7	.	TRBV6-1	12	CASSDISYEQYF
TRBJ2-1	.	TRBV7-2	13	CASSLAGFDEQFF
TRBJ1-1	.	TRBV27	13	CASSWALNTEAFF
TRBJ2-7	.	TRBV4-1	14	CASSQLPVSDEQYF
TRBJ1-1	few	TRBV6-5	15	CASSYVGRRKTEAFF
TRBJ1-2	.	TRBV18	18	CASSKGGAGKANSYGYTF
TRBJ2-5	.	TRBV7-8	15	CASSLVSSGTGTQYF
TRBJ1-2	.	TRBV9	14	CASSVAGSMGGYTF
TRBJ2-1	.	TRBV28	15	CASSLRTSGRNEQFF
TRBJ2-2	once	TRBV2	15	CASRWGQGETGELFF
TRBJ2-1	.	TRBV10-3	16	CAIRPGLDFSYNEQFF
TRBJ2-3	.	TRBV6-5	15	CASSYGRDGTDTQYF
TRBJ1-1	.	TRBV16	13	CASSQSLNTEAFF
TRBJ2-2	.	TRBV5-3	14	CARITVTNTGELFF
TRBJ1-1	.	TRBV19	16	CASSIAGTLLNTEAFF
TRBJ2-7	.	TRBV11-2	14	CASSAAPTGSEQYF
TRBJ2-7	.	TRBV6-4	16	CASSAQGSSSQAEQYF
TRBJ2-3	.	TRBV9	13	CASRGASTDTQYF
TRBJ2-5	.	TRBV19	12	CATRGGYETQYF
TRBJ1-6	.	TRBV10-1	15	CASSESRVGASPLHF
TRBJ1-2	.	TRBV7-8	16	CASSLDPAGSVFGYTF
TRBJ2-2	.	TRBV4-2	18	CASSQVGPLAGPTGELFF
TRBJ2-7	once	TRBV5-1	11	CASSSAYEQYF
TRBJ2-5	.	TRBV28	13	CASRTGGWETQYF
TRBJ1-5	once	TRBV11-2	13	CASSLARNQPQHF
TRBJ2-5	few	TRBV19	13	CATGGGGGETQYF
TRBJ1-3	.	TRBV28	15	CASSLSGTAGNTIYF
TRBJ1-2	.	TRBV2	14	CASNFQGANYGYTF
TRBJ2-1	.	TRBV5-1	15	CASSLLGLENNEQFF